These T cell receptor beta chains were read from a single sample in a study of shared clonotypes between healthy human individuals. The protocol was immunoSEQ multiplex PCR, while the TCRdb copy is restricted to in-frame clones and leaves out a portion. The sample lists millions of clones, about 93% occurring once. Source material: naive CD8+ T cells from PBMCs. These receptors all come from a man aged 18 to 30 in good health. Some clones in this sample may be carry-over from other donors' samples. Each CDR3 is given without its conserved first and last residue. The order of the fields is J gene, V gene, CDR3 protein.

TRBJ1-1 | TRBV6-5 | ASSTRGLGTEAF
TRBJ1-1 | TRBV7-9 | ASSSTGEAF
TRBJ2-1 | TRBV4-2 | ASSQDLGGRVNEQF
TRBJ2-5 | TRBV4-2 | ASSTRTAQETQY
TRBJ1-2 | TRBV6-6 | ASSHEGARGYT
TRBJ2-3 | TRBV5-1 | ASSLGWGGSGTDTQY
TRBJ1-4 | TRBV7-9 | ASRGGQHGEKLF
TRBJ2-3 | TRBV28 | ASRPRAGLTDTQY
TRBJ2-7 | TRBV6-1 | ASSETGTGVSEQY
TRBJ2-7 | TRBV5-6 | ASSLGGTNYEQY
TRBJ1-2 | TRBV4-2 | ASSQDWGQDGYT
TRBJ1-3 | TRBV9 | ASSPLEVGAGNTIY
TRBJ2-3 | TRBV6-6 | ASSPADSSRTDTQY
TRBJ1-1 | TRBV5-1 | ASSSWTGGNTEAF
TRBJ2-7 | TRBV5-1 | ASSQSGTGFYEQY
TRBJ2-2 | TRBV11-2 | ASSPSLTGELF
TRBJ2-7 | TRBV27 | ASSSFYEQY
TRBJ2-1 | TRBV27 | ASSLFAGTSSYNEQF
TRBJ2-7 | TRBV19 | ASSPGTSGYEQY
TRBJ2-7 | TRBV6-6 | ASSYGTGSTYEQY
TRBJ2-7 | TRBV7-9 | ASSQVVSTYEQY
TRBJ1-1 | TRBV11-3 | ASSSRGRNTEAF
TRBJ1-5 | TRBV19 | ASSFDKYNQPQH
TRBJ2-1 | TRBV19 | ASIGSYNEQF
TRBJ2-7 | TRBV4-1 | ASSQGSTGSSYEQY
TRBJ2-1 | TRBV2 | ASSDEAPGPYNEQF
TRBJ1-2 | TRBV6-5 | ASSYSEGGYGYT
TRBJ2-1 | TRBV9 | ASSVGWGQGAYNEQF
TRBJ2-6 | TRBV9 | ASSSLGVAGDPSGANVLT
TRBJ1-2 | TRBV7-2 | ASSLGPPGGDYGYT
TRBJ2-7 | TRBV14 | ASSPRDGSYEQY
TRBJ1-2 | TRBV4-3 | ASSRSLNYGYT
TRBJ2-7 | TRBV19 | ASSIDSSYEQY
TRBJ1-1 | TRBV28 | ASSLLSGPSGAF
TRBJ1-2 | TRBV19 | ASRVTGTVAYTYGYT
TRBJ2-1 | TRBV5-6 | ASSRTGRAYNEQF
TRBJ2-1 | TRBV7-9 | ASSLGGIEQF
TRBJ2-5 | TRBV9 | ASSGSGGPQETQY
TRBJ2-1 | TRBV11-2 | ASSLDLAGNYNEQF
TRBJ1-1 | TRBV5-1 | ASSLDRSNTEAF
TRBJ2-7 | TRBV5-1 | ASSVRQGDGEQY
TRBJ2-5 | TRBV9 | ASSVLETQY
TRBJ1-2 | TRBV19 | ASSIDAVGQGRDYGYT
TRBJ1-3 | TRBV11-2 | ASSEGPATSGNTIY
TRBJ2-1 | TRBV25-1 | ASSPQAVGNEQF
TRBJ2-7 | TRBV5-1 | ASSPGTSIKAYEQY
TRBJ1-5 | TRBV12-5 | ASGLFGGPQH
TRBJ2-5 | TRBV7-9 | ASSSHSSIPTGQETQY